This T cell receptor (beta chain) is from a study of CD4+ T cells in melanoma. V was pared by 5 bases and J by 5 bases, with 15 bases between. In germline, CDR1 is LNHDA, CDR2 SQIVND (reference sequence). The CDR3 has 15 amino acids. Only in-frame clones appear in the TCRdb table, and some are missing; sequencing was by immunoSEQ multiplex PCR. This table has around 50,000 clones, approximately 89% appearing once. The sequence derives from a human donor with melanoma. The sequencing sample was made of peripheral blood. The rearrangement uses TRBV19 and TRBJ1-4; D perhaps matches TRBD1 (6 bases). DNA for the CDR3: TGTGCCAGTAGTCTTTATTGGACAGAAAATGAAAAACTGTTTTTT. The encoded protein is CASSLYWTENEKLFF.